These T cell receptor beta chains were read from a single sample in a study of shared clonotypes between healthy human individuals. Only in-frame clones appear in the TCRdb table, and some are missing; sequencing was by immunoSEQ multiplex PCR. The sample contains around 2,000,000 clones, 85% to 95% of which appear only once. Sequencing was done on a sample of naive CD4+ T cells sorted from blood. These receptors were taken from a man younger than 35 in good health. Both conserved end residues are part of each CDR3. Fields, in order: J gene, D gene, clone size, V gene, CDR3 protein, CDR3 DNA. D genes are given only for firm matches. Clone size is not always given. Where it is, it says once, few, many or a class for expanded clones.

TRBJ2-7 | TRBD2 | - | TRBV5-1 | CASSLGSSGIYEQYF | TGCGCCAGCAGCCTGGGCTCTAGCGGGATCTACGAGCAGTACTTC
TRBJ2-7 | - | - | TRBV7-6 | CASSASEGGGYEQYF | TGTGCCAGCAGCGCCTCTGAGGGGGGCGGCTACGAGCAGTACTTC
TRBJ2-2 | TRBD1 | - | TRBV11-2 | CASSSLRDRANTGELFF | TGTGCCAGCAGCTCCCTCCGGGACAGGGCGAACACCGGGGAGCTGTTTTTT
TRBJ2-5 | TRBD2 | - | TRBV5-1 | CASSLGGLADQETQYF | TGCGCCAGCAGCTTGGGGGGACTAGCGGATCAAGAGACCCAGTACTTC
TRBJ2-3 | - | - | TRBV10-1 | CASSEEGGANTDTQYF | TGCGCCAGCAGTGAGGAAGGAGGTGCGAACACAGATACGCAGTATTTT
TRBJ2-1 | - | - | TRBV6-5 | CASSYSPLESANEQFF | TGTGCCAGCAGTTACTCCCCCCTGGAATCGGCAAATGAGCAGTTCTTC
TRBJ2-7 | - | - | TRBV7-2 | CASSLGPPPTYEQYF | TGTGCCAGCAGCTTGGGGCCCCCGCCGACCTACGAGCAGTACTTC
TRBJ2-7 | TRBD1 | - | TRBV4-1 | CASSQMTGLSYEQYF | TGCGCCAGCAGCCAAATGACAGGGTTATCCTACGAGCAGTACTTC
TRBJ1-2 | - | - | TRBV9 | CASSVGSLIHGYTF | TGTGCCAGCAGCGTAGGGAGCCTAATTCATGGCTACACCTTC
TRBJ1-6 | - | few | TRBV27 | CASSLLFGRGNSPLHF | TGTGCCAGCAGTTTACTCTTCGGAAGGGGTAATTCACCCCTCCACTTT
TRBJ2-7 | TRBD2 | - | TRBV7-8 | CASSLPPRPSGGEREQYF | TGTGCCAGCAGCTTACCCCCCCGCCCTAGCGGGGGGGAGCGCGAGCAGTACTTC
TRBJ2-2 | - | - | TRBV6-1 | CASSVTGNTGELFF | TGTGCCAGCAGTGTAACAGGGAACACCGGGGAGCTGTTTTTT
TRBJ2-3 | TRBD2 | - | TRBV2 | CASSGLAGGPSADTQYF | TGTGCCAGCAGTGGACTAGCGGGAGGGCCCTCGGCAGATACGCAGTATTTT
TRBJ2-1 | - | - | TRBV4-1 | CASSQEGGSSYNEQFF | TGCGCCAGCAGCCAAGAAGGCGGAAGCTCCTACAATGAGCAGTTCTTC
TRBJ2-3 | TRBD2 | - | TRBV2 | CADTGTSGPFRPTDTQYF | TGTGCCGACACCGGGACTAGCGGACCCTTTCGCCCGACAGATACGCAGTATTTT
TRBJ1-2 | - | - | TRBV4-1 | CASSQEAGPNYGYTF | TGCGCCAGCAGCCAAGAGGCAGGGCCTAACTATGGCTACACCTTC
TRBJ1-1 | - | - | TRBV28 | CASRLGPFEAFF | TGTGCCAGCAGGCTAGGGCCTTTTGAAGCTTTCTTT
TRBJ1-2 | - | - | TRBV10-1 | CASSESSTGGYTF | TGCGCCAGCAGTGAGTCAAGCACTGGCGGCTACACCTTC
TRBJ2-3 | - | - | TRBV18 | CASSSWGEGTDTQYF | TGTGCCAGCTCCAGTTGGGGCGAGGGCACAGATACGCAGTATTTT
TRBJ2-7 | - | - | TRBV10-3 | CAHRGALNEQYF | TGTGCCCACCGGGGGGCCCTAAACGAGCAGTACTTC
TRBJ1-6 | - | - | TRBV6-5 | CASTPSGSNNSPLHF | TGTGCCAGCACCCCCAGTGGCAGTAATAATTCACCCCTCCACTTT
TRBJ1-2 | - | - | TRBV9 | CASSVVALPPGGGYTF | TGTGCCAGCAGCGTAGTGGCCCTTCCCCCGGGCGGCGGCTACACCTTC
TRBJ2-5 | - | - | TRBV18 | CASSSAAWNQETQYF | TGTGCCAGCTCGTCAGCCGCATGGAACCAAGAGACCCAGTACTTC
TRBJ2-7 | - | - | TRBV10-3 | CAISSGGAYEQYF | TGTGCCATCAGTTCAGGCGGCGCCTACGAGCAGTACTTC
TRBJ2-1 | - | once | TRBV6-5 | CASRRAQGTYNEQFF | TGTGCCAGCAGGCGGGCGCAGGGCACCTACAATGAGCAGTTCTTC
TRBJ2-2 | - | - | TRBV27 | CASSLTLKGTGELFF | TGTGCCAGCAGTTTAACCCTTAAGGGCACCGGGGAGCTGTTTTTT
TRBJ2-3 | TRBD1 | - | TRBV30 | CAWRSRQGAPDTQYF | TGTGCCTGGAGATCACGACAGGGGGCCCCAGATACGCAGTATTTT
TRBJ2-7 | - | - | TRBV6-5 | CASSYRGTEQYF | TGTGCCAGCAGTTACAGAGGGACCGAGCAGTACTTC
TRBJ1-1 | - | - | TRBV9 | CASSVEAENTEAFF | TGTGCCAGCAGCGTAGAGGCCGAAAACACTGAAGCTTTCTTT
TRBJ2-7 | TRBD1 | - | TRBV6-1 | CASRPTGDSYEQYF | TGTGCCAGCAGACCGACAGGGGATAGCTACGAGCAGTACTTC